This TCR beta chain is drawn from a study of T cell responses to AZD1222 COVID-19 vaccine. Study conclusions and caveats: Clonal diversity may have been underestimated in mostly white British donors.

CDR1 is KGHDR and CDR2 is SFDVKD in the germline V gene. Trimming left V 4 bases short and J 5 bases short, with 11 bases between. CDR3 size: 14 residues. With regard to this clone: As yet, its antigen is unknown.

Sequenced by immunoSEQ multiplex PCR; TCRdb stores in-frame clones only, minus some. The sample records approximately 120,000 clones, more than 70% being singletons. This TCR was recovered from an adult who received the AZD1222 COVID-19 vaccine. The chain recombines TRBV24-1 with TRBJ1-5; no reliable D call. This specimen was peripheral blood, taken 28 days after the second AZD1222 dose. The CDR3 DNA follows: TGTGCCACCAGTGAAGGGTTGAGTTATCAGCCCCAGCATTTT. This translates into CATSEGLSYQPQHF.